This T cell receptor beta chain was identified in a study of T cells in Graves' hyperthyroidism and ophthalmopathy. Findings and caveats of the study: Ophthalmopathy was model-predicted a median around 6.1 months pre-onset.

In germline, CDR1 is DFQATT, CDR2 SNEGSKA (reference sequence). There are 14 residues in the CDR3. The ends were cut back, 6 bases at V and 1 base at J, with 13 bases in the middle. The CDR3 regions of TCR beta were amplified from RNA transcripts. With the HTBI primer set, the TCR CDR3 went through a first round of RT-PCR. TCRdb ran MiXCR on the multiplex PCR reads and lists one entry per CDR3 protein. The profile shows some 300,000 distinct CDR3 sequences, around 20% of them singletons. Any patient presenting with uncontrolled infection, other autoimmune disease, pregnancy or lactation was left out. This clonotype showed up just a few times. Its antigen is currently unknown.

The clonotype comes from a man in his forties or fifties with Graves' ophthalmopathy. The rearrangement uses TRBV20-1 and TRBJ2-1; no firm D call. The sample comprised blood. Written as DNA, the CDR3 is TGCAGTGCCGAAAACAGTTATTCCTACAATGAGCAGTTCTTC. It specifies CSAENSYSYNEQFF.